This TCR beta chain came from a study of blood T cell repertoires in COVID-19. Looking at the study overall: Collection of acute and convalescent COVID-19 samples took place in the United States, Italy and Spain. Sample material is recorded as cDNA or gDNA derived from T cells, B-cell-depleted T cells, or PBMCs.

How the authors handled the data: Reference gene primer amplification gave estimated nucleated cell counts. Some clones are missing from TCRdb's copy, which holds only in-frame ones; the method was immunoSEQ multiplex PCR. V and J calls and clone size are as listed in that table; D and trimming were resolved from the DNA. The repertoire holds around 280,000 clones, with around four fifths as singletons. The trim removed 3 bases at V and 1 base at J, leaving 19 bases unmatched. The CDR3 has 21 amino acids. Germline V lookup: CDR1 WSHSY, CDR2 SAAADI. The genes are TRBV10-2 and TRBJ2-1; TRBD2 matches 9 bases. This TCR derives from a woman aged 45-65 years with active or convalescent COVID-19. Sequences were obtained from peripheral blood. The CDR3 here is CASSEGSGGRRREGSYNEQFF. The CDR3 region has the DNA TGCGCCAGCAGTGAAGGTTCAGGAGGACGAAGGCGGGAGGGGTCCTACAATGAGCAGTTCTTC.